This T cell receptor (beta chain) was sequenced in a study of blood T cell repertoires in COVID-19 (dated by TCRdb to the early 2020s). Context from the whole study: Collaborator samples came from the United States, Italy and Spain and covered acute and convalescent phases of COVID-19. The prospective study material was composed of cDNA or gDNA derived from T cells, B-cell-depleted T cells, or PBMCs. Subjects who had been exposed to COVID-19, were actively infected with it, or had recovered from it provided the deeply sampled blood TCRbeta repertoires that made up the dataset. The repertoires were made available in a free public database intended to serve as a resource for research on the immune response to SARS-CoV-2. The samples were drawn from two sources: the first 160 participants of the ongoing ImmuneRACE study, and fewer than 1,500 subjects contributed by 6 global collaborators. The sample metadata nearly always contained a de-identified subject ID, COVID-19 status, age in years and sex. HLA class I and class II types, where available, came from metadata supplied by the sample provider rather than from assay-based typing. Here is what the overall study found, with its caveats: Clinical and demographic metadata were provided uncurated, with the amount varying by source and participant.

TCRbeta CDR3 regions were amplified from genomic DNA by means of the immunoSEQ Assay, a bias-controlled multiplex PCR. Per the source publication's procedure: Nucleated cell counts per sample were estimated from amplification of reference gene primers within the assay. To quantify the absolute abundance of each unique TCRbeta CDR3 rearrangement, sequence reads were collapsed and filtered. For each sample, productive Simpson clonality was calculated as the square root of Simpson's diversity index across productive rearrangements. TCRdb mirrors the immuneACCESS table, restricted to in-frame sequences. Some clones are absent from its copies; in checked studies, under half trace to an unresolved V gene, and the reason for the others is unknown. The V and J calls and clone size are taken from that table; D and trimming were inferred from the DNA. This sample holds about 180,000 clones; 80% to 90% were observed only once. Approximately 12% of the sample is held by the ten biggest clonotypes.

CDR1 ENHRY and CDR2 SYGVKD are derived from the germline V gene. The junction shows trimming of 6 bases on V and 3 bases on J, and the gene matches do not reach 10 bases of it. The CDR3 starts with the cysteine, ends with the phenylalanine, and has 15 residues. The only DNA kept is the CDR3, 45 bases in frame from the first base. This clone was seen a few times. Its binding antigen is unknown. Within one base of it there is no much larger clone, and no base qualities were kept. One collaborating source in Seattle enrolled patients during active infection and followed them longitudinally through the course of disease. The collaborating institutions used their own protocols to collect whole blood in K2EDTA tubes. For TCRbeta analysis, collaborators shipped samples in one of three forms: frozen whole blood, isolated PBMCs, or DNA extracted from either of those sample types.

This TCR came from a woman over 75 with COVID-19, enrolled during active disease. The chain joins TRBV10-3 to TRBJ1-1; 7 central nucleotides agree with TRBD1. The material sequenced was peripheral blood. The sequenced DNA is TGTGCCATCAGGAGACAGGGTTGGTCTGACACTGAAGCTTTCTTT. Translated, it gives CAIRRQGWSDTEAFF.